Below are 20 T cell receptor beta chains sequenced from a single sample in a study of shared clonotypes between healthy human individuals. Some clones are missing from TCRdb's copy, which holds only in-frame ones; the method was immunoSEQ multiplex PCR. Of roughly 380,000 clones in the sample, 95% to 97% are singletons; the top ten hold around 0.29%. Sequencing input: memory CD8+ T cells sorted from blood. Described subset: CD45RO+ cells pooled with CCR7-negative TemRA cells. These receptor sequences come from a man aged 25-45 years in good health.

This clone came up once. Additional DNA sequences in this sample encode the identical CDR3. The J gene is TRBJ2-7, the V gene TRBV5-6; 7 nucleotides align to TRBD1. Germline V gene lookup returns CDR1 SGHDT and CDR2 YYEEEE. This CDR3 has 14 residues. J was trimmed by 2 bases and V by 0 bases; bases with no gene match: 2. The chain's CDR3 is CASSLGGGPYEQYF. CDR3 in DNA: TGTGCCAGCAGCTTGGGAGGGGGCCCCTACGAGCAGTACTTC.

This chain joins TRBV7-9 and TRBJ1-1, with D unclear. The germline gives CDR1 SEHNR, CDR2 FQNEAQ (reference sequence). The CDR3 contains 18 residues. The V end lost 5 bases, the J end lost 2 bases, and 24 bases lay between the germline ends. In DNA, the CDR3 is TGTGCCAGCAGCGAACCTCCTGACGGTTGGTTCTCTAACACTGAAGCTTTCTTT. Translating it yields CASSEPPDGWFSNTEAFF. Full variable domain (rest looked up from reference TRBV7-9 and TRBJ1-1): DTGVSQNPRHKITKRGQNVTFRCDPISEHNRLYWYRQTLGQGPEFLTYFQNEAQLEKSRLLSDRFSAERPKGSFSTLEIQRTEQGDSAMYLCASSEPPDGWFSNTEAFFGQGTRLTVV.

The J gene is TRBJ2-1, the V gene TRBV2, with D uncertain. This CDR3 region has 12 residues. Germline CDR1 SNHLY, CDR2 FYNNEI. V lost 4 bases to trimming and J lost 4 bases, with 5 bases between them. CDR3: CASSGLYNEQFF. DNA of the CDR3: TGTGCCAGCAGTGGTCTATACAATGAGCAGTTCTTC.

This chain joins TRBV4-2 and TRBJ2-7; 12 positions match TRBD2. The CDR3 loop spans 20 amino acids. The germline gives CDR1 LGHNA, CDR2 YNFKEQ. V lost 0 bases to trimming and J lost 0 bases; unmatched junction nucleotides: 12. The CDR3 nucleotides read TGTGCCAGCAGCCAAGAATTAAGACTAGCGGGAGCTACCAGCTCCTACGAGCAGTACTTC. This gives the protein CASSQELRLAGATSSYEQYF.

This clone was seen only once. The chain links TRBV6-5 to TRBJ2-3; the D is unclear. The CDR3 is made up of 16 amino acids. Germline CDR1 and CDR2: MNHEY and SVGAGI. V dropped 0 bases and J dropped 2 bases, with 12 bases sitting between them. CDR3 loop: CASSYSLEPITDTQYF. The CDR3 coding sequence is TGTGCCAGCAGTTACTCGTTGGAGCCTATCACAGATACGCAGTATTTT.

CDR3 amino acids: CSAKGTYEQYF. CDR3 DNA: TGCAGTGCTAAAGGAACCTACGAGCAGTACTTC. V and J are TRBV20-1 and TRBJ2-7; D is unclear. Trimming removed 4 bases at V and 2 bases at J, with 6 bases between. CDR1 is DFQATT, CDR2 SNEGSKA, per germline (reference sequence). The CDR3 has 11 amino acids.

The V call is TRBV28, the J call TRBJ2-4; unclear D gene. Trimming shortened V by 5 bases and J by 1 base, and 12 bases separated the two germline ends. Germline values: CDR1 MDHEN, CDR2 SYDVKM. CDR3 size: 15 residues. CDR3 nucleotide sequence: TGTGCCAGCAGTGTACAATTGAGGGCCAAAAACATTCAGTACTTC. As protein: CASSVQLRAKNIQYF. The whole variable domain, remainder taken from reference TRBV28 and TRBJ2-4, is DVKVTQSSRYLVKRTGEKVFLECVQDMDHENMFWYRQDPGLGLRLIYFSYDVKMKEKGDIPEGYSVSREKKERFSLILESASTNQTSMYLCASSVQLRAKNIQYFGAGTRLSVL.

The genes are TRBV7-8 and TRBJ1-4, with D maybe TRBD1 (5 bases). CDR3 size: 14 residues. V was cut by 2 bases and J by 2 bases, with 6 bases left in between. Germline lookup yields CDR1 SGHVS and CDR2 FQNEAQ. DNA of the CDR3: TGTGCCAGCAGCTTATCAGGGACTAATGAAAAACTGTTTTTT. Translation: CASSLSGTNEKLFF.

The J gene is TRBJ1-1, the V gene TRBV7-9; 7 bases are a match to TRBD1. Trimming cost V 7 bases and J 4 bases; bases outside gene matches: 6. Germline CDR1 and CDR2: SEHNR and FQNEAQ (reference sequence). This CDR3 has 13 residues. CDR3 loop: CASTVRQGTEAFF. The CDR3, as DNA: TGTGCCAGCACCGTACGACAGGGCACTGAAGCTTTCTTT. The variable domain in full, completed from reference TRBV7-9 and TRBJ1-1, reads DTGVSQNPRHKITKRGQNVTFRCDPISEHNRLYWYRQTLGQGPEFLTYFQNEAQLEKSRLLSDRFSAERPKGSFSTLEIQRTEQGDSAMYLCASTVRQGTEAFFGQGTRLTVV.

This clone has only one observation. In DNA form, the CDR3 reads TGTGCCAGCAGCTTATATGCCGCGGCCCTCACCGGGGAGCTGTTTTTT. This codes for CASSLYAAALTGELFF. V gene TRBV7-6 combines with J gene TRBJ2-2; D ambiguous. The CDR3 loop spans 16 amino acids. The germline V gene encodes CDR1 SGHVS and CDR2 FNYEAQ. V was cut by 2 bases and J by 4 bases, with 14 bases left in between.

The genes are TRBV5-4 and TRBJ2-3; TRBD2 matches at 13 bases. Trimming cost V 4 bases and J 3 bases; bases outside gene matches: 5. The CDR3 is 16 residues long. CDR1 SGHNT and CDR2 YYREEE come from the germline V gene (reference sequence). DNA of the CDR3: TGTGCCAGCAGCGGACGGACTAGCGGGAGAACAGATACGCAGTATTTT. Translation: CASSGRTSGRTDTQYF.

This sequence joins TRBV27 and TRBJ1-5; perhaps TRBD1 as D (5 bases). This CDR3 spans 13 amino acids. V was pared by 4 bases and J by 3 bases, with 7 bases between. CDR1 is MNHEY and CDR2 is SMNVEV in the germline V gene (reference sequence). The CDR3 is CASSWTNNQPQHF. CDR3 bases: TGTGCCAGCAGTTGGACAAACAATCAGCCCCAGCATTTT.

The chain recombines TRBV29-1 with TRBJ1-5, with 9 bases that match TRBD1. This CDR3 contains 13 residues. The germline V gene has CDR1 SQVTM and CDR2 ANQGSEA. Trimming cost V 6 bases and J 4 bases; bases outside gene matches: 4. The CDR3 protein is CSVADRGNQPQHF. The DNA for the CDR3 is TGCAGCGTCGCCGACAGGGGGAATCAGCCCCAGCATTTT. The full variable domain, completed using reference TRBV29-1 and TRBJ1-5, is SAVISQKPSRDICQRGTSLTIQCQVDSQVTMMFWYRQQPGQSLTLIATANQGSEATYESGFVIDKFPISRPNLTFSTLTVSNMSPEDSSIYLCSVADRGNQPQHFGDGTRLSIL.

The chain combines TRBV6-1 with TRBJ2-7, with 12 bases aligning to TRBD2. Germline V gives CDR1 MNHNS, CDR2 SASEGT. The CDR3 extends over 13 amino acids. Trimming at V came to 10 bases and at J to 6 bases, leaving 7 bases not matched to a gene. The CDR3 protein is CATSLAGGAEQYF. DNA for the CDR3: TGTGCCACCTCCCTAGCGGGAGGGGCCGAGCAGTACTTC.

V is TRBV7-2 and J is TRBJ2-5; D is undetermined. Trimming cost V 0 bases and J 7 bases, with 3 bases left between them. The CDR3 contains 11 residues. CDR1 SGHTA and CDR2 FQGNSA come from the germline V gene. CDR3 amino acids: CASSLAGTQYF. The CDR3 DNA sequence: TGTGCCAGCAGCTTAGCAGGGACCCAGTACTTC.

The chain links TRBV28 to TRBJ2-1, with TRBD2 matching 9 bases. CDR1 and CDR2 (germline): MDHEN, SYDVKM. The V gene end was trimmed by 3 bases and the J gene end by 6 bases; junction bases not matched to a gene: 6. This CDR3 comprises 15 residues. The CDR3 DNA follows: TGTGCCAGCAGTTTTACCAGCGGGAGGCGCAATGAGCAGTTCTTC. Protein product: CASSFTSGRRNEQFF.

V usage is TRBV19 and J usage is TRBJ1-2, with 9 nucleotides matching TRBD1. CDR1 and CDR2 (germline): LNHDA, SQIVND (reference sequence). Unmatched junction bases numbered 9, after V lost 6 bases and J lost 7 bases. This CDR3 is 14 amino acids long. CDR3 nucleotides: TGTGCCAGTAGACCTTGCACAGGGGGCCCTGGCTACACCTTC. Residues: CASRPCTGGPGYTF.

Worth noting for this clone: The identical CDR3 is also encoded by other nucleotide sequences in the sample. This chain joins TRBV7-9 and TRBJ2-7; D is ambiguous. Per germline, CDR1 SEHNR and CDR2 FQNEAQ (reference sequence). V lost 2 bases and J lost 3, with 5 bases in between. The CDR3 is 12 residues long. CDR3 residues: CASSLIGYEQYF. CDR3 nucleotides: TGTGCCAGCAGCTTAATAGGCTACGAGCAGTACTTC.

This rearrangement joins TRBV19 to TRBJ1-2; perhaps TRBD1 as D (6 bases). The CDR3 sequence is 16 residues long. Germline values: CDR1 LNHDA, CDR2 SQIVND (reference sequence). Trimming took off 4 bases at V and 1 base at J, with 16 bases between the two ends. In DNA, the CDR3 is TGTGCCAGTAGTAATCCCCGGACAGCTAGTAACTATGGCTACACCTTC. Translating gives CASSNPRTASNYGYTF.

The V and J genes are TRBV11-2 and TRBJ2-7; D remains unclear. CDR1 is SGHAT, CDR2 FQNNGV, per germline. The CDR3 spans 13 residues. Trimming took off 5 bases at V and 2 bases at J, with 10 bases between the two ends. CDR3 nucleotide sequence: TGTGCCAGCAGCCTGCACCCCACCTACGAGCAGTACTTC. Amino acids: CASSLHPTYEQYF.